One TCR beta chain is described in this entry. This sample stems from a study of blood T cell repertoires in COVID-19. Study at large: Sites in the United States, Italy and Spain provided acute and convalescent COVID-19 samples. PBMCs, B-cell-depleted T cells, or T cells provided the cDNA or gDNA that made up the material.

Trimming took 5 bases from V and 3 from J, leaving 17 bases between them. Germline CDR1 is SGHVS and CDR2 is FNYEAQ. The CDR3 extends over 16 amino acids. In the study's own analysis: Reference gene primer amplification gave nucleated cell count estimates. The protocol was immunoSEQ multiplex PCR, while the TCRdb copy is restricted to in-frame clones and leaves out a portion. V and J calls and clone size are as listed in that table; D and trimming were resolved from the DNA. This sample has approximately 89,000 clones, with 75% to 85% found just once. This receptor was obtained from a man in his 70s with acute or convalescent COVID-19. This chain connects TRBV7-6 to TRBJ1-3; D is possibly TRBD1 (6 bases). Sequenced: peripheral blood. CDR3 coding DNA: TGTGCCAGCAGCCTCGGTCCGGGGGGCGGTGGAAACACCATATATTTT. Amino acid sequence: CASSLGPGGGGNTIYF.